The source of this T cell receptor beta chain is a study of T-cell reconstitution after alpha-beta-depleted transplantation in children. Overall study findings and caveats: Expanded graft clones, several hundred of them, were reportedly the source of alpha-beta T cells about two months after transplant. Newly produced T cells mostly provided counts and TCRbeta diversity after one year, as hyperexpanded clones declined. High day-60 TCRbeta diversity in some patients came from surviving recipient T cells and thymic progenitors.

As it was prepared, the TCRbeta library received unique molecular identifiers. TCRdb itself ran the PCR reads through MiXCR, one entry per CDR3 protein. The sample has hundreds of thousands of distinct CDR3 sequences; approximately 14% are singletons. Ten or more counts support this clonotype. Its specificity is unknown. The CDR3 spans 12 residues. Trimming shortened V by 2 bases and J by 9 bases, and 5 bases separated the two germline ends. The sequencing used PBMCs, collected before TCRalphabeta/CD19-depleted stem cell transplant. The source of this sequence is a girl aged 2-10 years with congenital amegakaryocytic thrombocytopenia, due to receive a stem cell transplant. The chain combines TRBV12-3 or TRBV12-4 with TRBJ1-6, with D unresolved. Here the CDR3 reads CASSLLGSPLHF. The CDR3 DNA reads TGTGCCAGCAGTTTACTCGGTTCACCCCTCCACTTT.